The 10 T cell receptor beta chains below were found in one sample sequenced in a study of T cells in tumors after PD-1 blockade. The assay was immunoSEQ multiplex PCR, and TCRdb's table has in-frame clones only and misses some. The sample lists 11,000 to 15,000 clones, about 84% occurring once. The sample here was PBMCs, taken after anti-PD-1 treatment. The receptor set was obtained from a human donor with basal cell carcinoma.

The CDR3: CASSVVRGWGYTF. The CDR3 DNA reads TGTGCCAGCAGCGTAGTACGTGGATGGGGCTACACCTTC. This chain uses TRBV9 with TRBJ1-2; D ambiguous. Trimming stripped 0 bases from V and 8 bases from J, with 11 bases between. CDR1 is SGDLS and CDR2 is YYNGEE in the germline V gene. The CDR3 consists of 13 residues.

This chain joins TRBV4-1 and TRBJ2-7; no clear D. CDR3 size: 15 residues. V lost 0 bases, J lost 4 bases, and 13 bases lay in between. Germline V gives CDR1 MGHRA, CDR2 YSYEKL. The CDR3 DNA follows: TGCGCCAGCAGCCAAGATCCGGGTTCGGGTTACGAGCAGTACTTC. Its protein product is CASSQDPGSGYEQYF.

This clone was found a few times. CDR3 sequence reads: CASRKTSGVISSYNEQFF. CDR3 DNA sequence: TGTGCCAGCAGGAAGACTAGCGGGGTTATCAGCTCCTACAATGAGCAGTTCTTC. V gene TRBV2 combines with J gene TRBJ2-1, with TRBD2 matching over 11 bases. The CDR3 extends over 18 amino acids. J was trimmed by 0 bases and V by 6 bases; bases with no gene match: 10. CDR1 SNHLY and CDR2 FYNNEI come from the germline V gene.

The V gene is TRBV5-6, the J gene TRBJ1-3; 7 bases match TRBD1. After removal of 3 bases from V and 2 bases from J, the junction contained 8 bases not matched to a gene. The CDR3 runs to 16 residues. Per the germline V gene, CDR1 is SGHDT and CDR2 is YYEEEE. CDR3 protein: CASSWQQGTAGNTIYF. The CDR3 region has the DNA TGTGCCAGCAGCTGGCAACAGGGGACCGCTGGAAACACCATATATTTT.

The J gene is TRBJ2-1, the V gene TRBV10-3; 10 positions match TRBD2. The CDR3 runs 15 residues. Germline values: CDR1 ENHRY, CDR2 SYGVKD. The ends lost 10 bases at V and 7 bases at J; junction bases unmatched: 13. The chain's CDR3 is CATSTLAGVGNEQFF. The DNA of the CDR3 is TGTGCCACCTCAACTCTAGCGGGAGTAGGAAATGAGCAGTTCTTC.

On this clone itself: Distinct nucleotide sequences in the sample also encode this CDR3. The chain employs TRBV10-1 and TRBJ1-1, with TRBD1 as a possible D gene (6 bases). Germline loops: CDR1 WNHNN, CDR2 SYGVQD (reference sequence). V was clipped by 0 bases and J by 1 base, with 6 bases between them. The CDR3 covers 14 residues. CDR3 sequence reads: CASSESTGNTEAFF. The CDR3 coding sequence is TGCGCCAGCAGTGAGTCGACAGGGAACACTGAAGCTTTCTTT.

The chain links TRBV5-1 to TRBJ2-7; 8 nucleotides align to TRBD1. V shed 4 bases and J 2 bases; nucleotides not matched to a gene: 11. The length of the CDR3 is 16 residues. Germline CDR1 and CDR2: SGHRS and YFSETQ. In DNA, the CDR3 is TGCGCCAGCAGCGTGACCCCCGGGACAGGAGCCTACGAGCAGTACTTC. This translates into CASSVTPGTGAYEQYF.

This chain links TRBV28 with TRBJ1-6; D gene unclear. Between the trimmed V and J ends, which lost 3 bases and 6 bases, there was a span of 3 bases. The CDR3 loop spans 12 amino acids. Germline CDR1 MDHEN, CDR2 SYDVKM. CDR3 coding DNA: TGTGCCAGCAGTTTTAGTAATTCACCCCTCCACTTT. Translating gives CASSFSNSPLHF.

The genes are TRBV5-1 and TRBJ2-5; 10 bases line up with TRBD2. V lost 0 bases, J lost 2 bases, and 1 base stayed unmatched. Germline assignment: CDR1 SGHRS and CDR2 YFSETQ. CDR3 length: 15 amino acids. DNA of the CDR3: TGCGCCAGCAGCTTGGGGACTAGCGGACAAGAGACCCAGTACTTC. This codes for CASSLGTSGQETQYF.

J is TRBJ2-7 and V is TRBV28, with TRBD1 matching 10 bases. The V gene end was trimmed by 4 bases and the J gene end by 4 bases; junction bases not matched to a gene: 7. Looked up from germline, CDR1 is MDHEN and CDR2 is SYDVKM. The CDR3 totals 15 residues. For the CDR3, the DNA is TGTGCCAGCAGTTCTGCCGACAGGGGGCAATACGAGCAGTACTTC. As protein: CASSSADRGQYEQYF.